The 32 T cell receptor beta chains given below trace back to one sample, sequenced in a study of radiotherapy plus CTLA-4 blockade in lung cancer. Sequencing was performed with immunoSEQ multiplex PCR; in TCRdb, only in-frame clones are kept and a portion is missing. The profile shows roughly 35,000 clones, roughly 79% of them singletons. The material sequenced was peripheral blood, taken from a patient treated with radiotherapy plus ipilimumab. These receptors came from a human donor with non-small cell lung cancer that progressed on radiotherapy plus ipilimumab.

V and J are TRBV19 and TRBJ2-3; D is possibly TRBD1 (6 bases). Between the trimmed V and J ends, which lost 11 bases and 1 base, there was a span of 13 bases. Germline values: CDR1 LNHDA, CDR2 SQIVND (reference sequence). The CDR3 runs to 13 residues. The CDR3 reads CAARAGGTDTQYF. DNA for the CDR3: TGTGCCGCTAGGGCAGGGGGCACAGATACGCAGTATTTT.

CDR3 in DNA: TGTGCCAGTACCATAGGAGGGGGTGAGCAGTTCTTC. Protein product: CASTIGGGEQFF. The chain combines TRBV19 with TRBJ2-1, with D tentatively TRBD1 or TRBD2 (6 bases each). The CDR3 totals 12 residues. Trimming took 7 bases from V and 9 from J, leaving 13 bases between them. Germline V CDR1 and CDR2: LNHDA, SQIVND (reference sequence).

The chain is built from TRBV18 and TRBJ2-5; TRBD2 might be the D (6 bases). From germline, CDR1 is KGHSH and CDR2 LQKENI. Trimming took 2 bases from V and 2 from J, leaving 12 bases between them. The CDR3 loop spans 15 amino acids. The CDR3 sequence is CASSPRLEGQETQYF. CDR3 in DNA: TGTGCCAGCTCACCAAGATTGGAGGGTCAAGAGACCCAGTACTTC.

Turning to this clone: Germline and junction disagree at one end, which may indicate a read error. The gene calls are TRBV7-7 and TRBJ1-2; 9 bases fit TRBD1. Per the germline V gene, CDR1 is SSHAT and CDR2 is FNYEAQ (reference sequence). The CDR3 spans 16 residues. The CDR3 sequence: CASSPSHTGGAGGYTF. DNA of the CDR3: TGTGCTAGCAGCCCTAGCCACACAGGGGGCGCGGGTGGCTACACCTTC.

The genes are TRBV6-6 and TRBJ1-6, with 9 bases that match TRBD1. Germline assignment: CDR1 MNHNY and CDR2 SVGAGI (reference sequence). Trimming took 7 bases from V and 7 from J; bases not matched to a gene: 2. The length of the CDR3 is 13 residues. The CDR3 DNA is TGTGCCAGCACCGACAGGGGGAATTCACCCCTCCACTTT. It translates to CASTDRGNSPLHF.

V gene TRBV5-5 combines with J gene TRBJ2-3; weak D call: TRBD1 (5 bases). Looked up from germline, CDR1 is SGHKS and CDR2 is YYEKEE (reference sequence). This CDR3 region has 15 residues. V was pared by 1 base and J by 4 bases, with 13 bases between. The CDR3 sequence: CASSLFIGVSDTQYF. As DNA, the CDR3 is TGTGCCAGCAGCTTGTTTATAGGGGTCTCAGATACGCAGTATTTT.

The CDR3 here is CASSYETSGPSTDTQYF. The CDR3 region has the DNA TGTGCCAGCAGCTACGAGACTAGCGGACCTAGCACAGATACGCAGTATTTT. The chain joins TRBV5-6 to TRBJ2-3; TRBD2 matches at 9 bases. After removal of 3 bases from V and 0 bases from J, the junction contained 8 bases not matched to a gene. This CDR3 is 17 amino acids long. The V gene's germline CDR1 is SGHDT and CDR2 YYEEEE.

The chain combines TRBV28 with TRBJ2-7, with 8 positions matching TRBD1. Germline values: CDR1 MDHEN, CDR2 SYDVKM. The trim removed 1 base at V and 5 bases at J, leaving 7 bases unmatched. The CDR3 is 15 amino acids. The CDR3 DNA sequence: TGTGCCAGCAGTTTATATGGCCAGGGGGCGGACGAGCAGTACTTC. Translation gives CASSLYGQGADEQYF.

This chain links TRBV28 with TRBJ2-6, with D possibly matching TRBD1 (5 bases). There are 18 residues in the CDR3. Trimming stripped 3 bases from V and 0 bases from J, with 15 bases between. Germline CDR1 is MDHEN and CDR2 is SYDVKM. CDR3 region: CASSLIGALDSGANVLTF. CDR3 nucleotides: TGTGCCAGCAGTTTGATTGGGGCCCTCGACTCTGGGGCCAACGTCCTGACTTTC.

V gene TRBV9 combines with J gene TRBJ1-6; D is ambiguous. The V gene lost 0 bases and the J gene lost 0 bases, with 7 bases spanning the gap. Germline values: CDR1 SGDLS, CDR2 YYNGEE. CDR3 length: 16 amino acids. This chain's CDR3 is CASSVGTSSYNSPLHF. Here the CDR3 DNA reads TGTGCCAGCAGCGTAGGAACGAGCTCCTATAATTCACCCCTCCACTTT.

This clone was detected once. The rearrangement uses TRBV6-5 and TRBJ1-2, with D unclear. Trimming cost V 6 bases and J 5 bases, with 13 bases left between them. The germline V gene encodes CDR1 MNHEY and CDR2 SVGAGI. The CDR3 is made up of 13 amino acids. CDR3 loop: CASSPGIPYGYTF. In DNA form, the CDR3 reads TGTGCCAGCAGCCCGGGGATCCCTTATGGCTACACCTTC.

The chain couples TRBV6-1 to TRBJ2-7; maybe TRBD1 (6 bases). The germline V and J ends were trimmed by 5 bases and 0 bases, with 14 bases remaining between them. The CDR3 is 15 amino acids. Germline loops: CDR1 MNHNS, CDR2 SASEGT. The CDR3 region has the DNA TGTGCCAGCAGTTTCAACTCGGACAGCTCCTACGAGCAGTACTTC. Translating gives CASSFNSDSSYEQYF.

V and J are TRBV19 and TRBJ2-1, with 7 nucleotides matching TRBD1. V was pared by 7 bases and J by 3 bases, with 9 bases of the junction left unmatched. The CDR3 covers 15 residues. CDR1 LNHDA and CDR2 SQIVND come from the germline V gene (reference sequence). The CDR3 is CASMDRAGGYNEQFF. In DNA, the CDR3 is TGTGCCAGTATGGATAGGGCAGGGGGCTACAATGAGCAGTTCTTC. The full variable domain, in which reference TRBV19 and TRBJ2-1 provide the parts outside the CDR3, is DGGITQSPKYLFRKEGQNVTLSCEQNLNHDAMYWYRQDPGQGLRLIYYSQIVNDFQKGDIAEGYSVSREKKESFPLTVTSAQKNPTAFYLCASMDRAGGYNEQFFGPGTRLTVL.

In this sample, this clone turned up a few times. This chain joins TRBV28 and TRBJ2-4; 14 bases align to TRBD2. The V and J ends lost 3 bases and 8 bases, in that order; junction bases with no gene match: 15. Per germline, CDR1 MDHEN and CDR2 SYDVKM. The CDR3 consists of 19 residues. The CDR3 loop reads CASSLAVGTSGREVDIQYF. The CDR3 DNA reads TGTGCCAGCAGTTTGGCCGTCGGGACTAGCGGGAGAGAGGTAGACATTCAGTACTTC.

This clone was seen a few times. The rearrangement uses TRBV13 and TRBJ1-6; 10 bases agree with TRBD1. V trimming: 1 base; J trimming: 6 bases; junction bases outside the gene matches: 6. Germline CDR1 and CDR2: PRHDT and FYEKMQ (reference sequence). The CDR3 loop spans 17 amino acids. The CDR3 DNA reads as TGTGCCAGCAGCTTAGATCGGACAGGGGGAGGTAATTCACCCCTCCACTTT. Protein product: CASSLDRTGGGNSPLHF.

The DNA for the CDR3 is TGTGCCAGCAGCCAACCGGGTCACTTCGGGGCTGGAACTGAAGCTTTCTTT. Amino acids: CASSQPGHFGAGTEAFF. The chain uses TRBV16 and TRBJ1-1; perhaps TRBD1 as D (5 bases). The CDR3 consists of 17 residues. V was trimmed by 2 bases and J by 5 bases, leaving 21 bases between them. CDR1 is KGHSY and CDR2 is FQNENV in the germline V gene.

This clone came up a few times. J is TRBJ1-5 and V is TRBV4-1; 10 nucleotides line up with TRBD1. The V segment lost 4 bases and the J segment 4 bases; nucleotides outside the gene matches: 4. The CDR3 contains 15 residues. Germline values: CDR1 MGHRA, CDR2 YSYEKL. The CDR3 is CASSLDRGYNQPQHF. The DNA of the CDR3 is TGCGCCAGCAGCCTGGACAGGGGGTATAATCAGCCCCAGCATTTT.

The CDR3 is CASARLAGDYEQYF. CDR3 coding DNA: TGTGCCAGTGCCCGACTAGCGGGAGACTACGAGCAGTACTTC. V and J are TRBV6-1 and TRBJ2-7, with 12 bases fitting TRBD2. The CDR3 length is 14 residues. Germline assignment: CDR1 MNHNS and CDR2 SASEGT. V was clipped by 9 bases and J by 3 bases; unmatched bases: 6.

This clone appeared a few times. V usage is TRBV27 and J usage is TRBJ2-1; D gene uncertain. Trimming stripped 6 bases from V and 0 bases from J, with 9 bases between. CDR1 is MNHEY and CDR2 is SMNVEV in the germline V gene (reference sequence). The CDR3 extends over 14 amino acids. CDR3 sequence: CASSLVDSYNEQFF. In nucleotides, the CDR3 is TGTGCCAGCAGCCTGGTCGACTCCTACAATGAGCAGTTCTTC.

This rearrangement joins TRBV14 to TRBJ1-1, with 8 positions matching TRBD1. The CDR3 spans 18 residues. The V and J ends lost 6 bases and 1 base, in that order; junction bases with no gene match: 16. In germline, CDR1 is SGHDN, CDR2 FVKESK. In DNA, the CDR3 is TGTGCCAGCAGGCGTTCTTGGACAGGGAGTTCAGAGAACACTGAAGCTTTCTTT. Its translation is CASRRSWTGSSENTEAFF. Full variable domain (outside the CDR3, taken from reference TRBV14 and TRBJ1-1): EAGVTQFPSHSVIEKGQTVTLRCDPISGHDNLYWYRRVMGKEIKFLLHFVKESKQDESGMPNNRFLAERTGGTYSTLKVQPAELEDSGVYFCASRRSWTGSSENTEAFFGQGTRLTVV.

The CDR3 coding sequence is TGCGCCAGCAGCTCGACTCTGAACACTGAAGCTTTCTTT. Protein sequence: CASSSTLNTEAFF. The rearrangement links TRBV5-1 to TRBJ1-1; no firm D call. The V gene's germline CDR1 is SGHRS and CDR2 YFSETQ. The CDR3 covers 13 residues. The V end was cut by 3 bases, the J end by 0 bases, with 6 bases between.

This clone is categorized as medium-sized. The J gene is TRBJ1-1, the V gene TRBV11-2; unclear D gene. The CDR3 sequence is 13 residues long. CDR1 and CDR2 (germline): SGHAT, FQNNGV. Trimming took 4 bases from V and 7 from J, leaving 13 bases between them. DNA of the CDR3: TGTGCCAGCAGCTCCTACCCATCGAATGAAGCTTTCTTT. This codes for CASSSYPSNEAFF.

The V gene is TRBV5-1, the J gene TRBJ2-3, with TRBD2 matching over 7 bases. Germline V gene sequence: CDR1 SGHRS, CDR2 YFSETQ. The CDR3 totals 14 residues. Germline trimming cut 4 bases from V and 3 bases from J; bases unmatched to any gene: 5. The CDR3 loop is CASSVVGGTDTQYF. For the CDR3, the DNA is TGCGCCAGCAGCGTCGTCGGGGGGACAGATACGCAGTATTTT.

This clone has a handful of counts. The chain is built from TRBV7-3 and TRBJ2-1; D remains ambiguous. V lost 2 bases and J 3 bases, leaving 11 bases between the germline ends. This CDR3 has 15 residues. Germline V gene data show CDR1 as SGHTA and CDR2 as FQGTGA. Written as DNA, the CDR3 is TGTGCCAGCAGCTTAGACGCGATAGACTACAATGAGCAGTTCTTC. Translating gives CASSLDAIDYNEQFF.

The chain has TRBV19 and TRBJ2-2; 9 bases match TRBD1. This CDR3 has 15 residues. J lost 5 bases, V lost 5 bases, and 6 bases had no gene match. Looked up from germline, CDR1 is LNHDA and CDR2 is SQIVND (reference sequence). DNA of the CDR3: TGTGCCAGTAGTTCCGGGACAGGGAGAACCGGGGAGCTGTTTTTT. It encodes CASSSGTGRTGELFF.

This clone has a handful of counts. The V and J genes are TRBV14 and TRBJ2-3, with 8 bases that match TRBD1. The germline gives CDR1 SGHDN, CDR2 FVKESK. The CDR3 covers 16 residues. Trimming took 4 bases from V and 0 from J; bases not matched to a gene: 6. The CDR3 sequence: CASSLGTGPSTDTQYF. The CDR3 nucleotides read TGTGCCAGCAGCCTGGGGACAGGCCCTAGCACAGATACGCAGTATTTT. Based on the CDR3 plus reference TRBV14 and TRBJ2-3, the full variable domain is EAGVTQFPSHSVIEKGQTVTLRCDPISGHDNLYWYRRVMGKEIKFLLHFVKESKQDESGMPNNRFLAERTGGTYSTLKVQPAELEDSGVYFCASSLGTGPSTDTQYFGPGTRLTVL.

This sequence joins TRBV5-6 and TRBJ2-5, with D hard to call. This CDR3 is built from 14 residues. Trimming pared 4 bases from V and 5 bases from J, leaving 15 bases between. From germline, CDR1 is SGHDT and CDR2 YYEEEE. This CDR3 is CASSPSLSGETQYF. The CDR3 bases are TGTGCCAGCAGCCCGAGTCTGAGTGGCGAGACCCAGTACTTC.

The chain uses TRBV5-4 and TRBJ1-4; D is undetermined. Germline loops: CDR1 SGHNT, CDR2 YYREEE (reference sequence). V was pared by 3 bases and J by 2 bases, with 8 bases between. This CDR3 comprises 14 residues. CDR3 coding DNA: TGTGCCAGCAGCTATGATGCGACTAATGAAAAACTGTTTTTT. Translated: CASSYDATNEKLFF.

The CDR3 DNA reads as TGTGCCAGTAGTATAAGTCGGGCGGTTTATAGCAATCAGCCCCAGCATTTT. Residues: CASSISRAVYSNQPQHF. This chain uses TRBV19 with TRBJ1-5; D gene ambiguous. V was clipped by 2 bases and J by 0 bases, with 14 bases between them. The CDR3 is 17 amino acids. The germline V gene encodes CDR1 LNHDA and CDR2 SQIVND (reference sequence).

The rearrangement links TRBV18 to TRBJ2-7; TRBD2 might be the D (5 bases). The length of the CDR3 is 13 residues. Between the trimmed V and J ends, which lost 3 bases and 5 bases, there was a span of 11 bases. In germline, CDR1 is KGHSH, CDR2 LQKENI. CDR3: CASSPHSGDEQYF. The CDR3 nucleotides read TGTGCCAGCTCACCTCACTCCGGGGACGAGCAGTACTTC.

The chain employs TRBV30 and TRBJ2-1; D may correspond to TRBD1 or TRBD2 (6 bases each). Trimming took off 8 bases at V and 7 bases at J, with 15 bases between the two ends. Germline-derived CDR1 and CDR2 are GTSNPN and SVGIG (reference sequence). The CDR3 is made up of 12 amino acids. CDR3 in DNA: TGTGCCCGTACAACGGGGGCAAATGAGCAGTTCTTC. Protein sequence: CARTTGANEQFF.

The J gene is TRBJ2-7, the V gene TRBV18; D is ambiguous. Germline CDR1 reads KGHSH; CDR2 reads LQKENI. The CDR3 consists of 13 residues. The V end was cut by 2 bases, the J end by 0 bases, with 5 bases between. DNA for the CDR3: TGTGCCAGCTCACCAGGACCCTCCTACGAGCAGTACTTC. Its translation: CASSPGPSYEQYF.